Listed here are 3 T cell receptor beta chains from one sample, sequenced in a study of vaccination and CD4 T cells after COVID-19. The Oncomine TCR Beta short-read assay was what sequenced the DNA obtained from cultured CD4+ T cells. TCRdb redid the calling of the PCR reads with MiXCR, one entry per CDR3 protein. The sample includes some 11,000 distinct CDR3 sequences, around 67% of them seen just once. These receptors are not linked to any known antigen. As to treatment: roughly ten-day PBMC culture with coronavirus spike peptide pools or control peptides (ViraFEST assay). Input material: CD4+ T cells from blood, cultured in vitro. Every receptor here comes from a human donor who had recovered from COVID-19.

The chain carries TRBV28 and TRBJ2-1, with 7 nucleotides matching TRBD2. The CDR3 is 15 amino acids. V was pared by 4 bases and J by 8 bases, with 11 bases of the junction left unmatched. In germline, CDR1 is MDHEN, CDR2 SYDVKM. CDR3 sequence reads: CASSSGRGSFHEQFF. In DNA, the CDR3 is TGTGCCAGCAGTTCAGGGAGGGGTAGTTTCCATGAGCAGTTCTTC.

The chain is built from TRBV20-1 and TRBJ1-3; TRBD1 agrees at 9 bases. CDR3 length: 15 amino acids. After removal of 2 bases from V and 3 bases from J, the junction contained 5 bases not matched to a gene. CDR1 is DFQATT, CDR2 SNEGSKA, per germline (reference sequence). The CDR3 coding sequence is TGCAGTGCTAGAACCTGGGACAGGGATGGAAACACCATATATTTT. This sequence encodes CSARTWDRDGNTIYF.

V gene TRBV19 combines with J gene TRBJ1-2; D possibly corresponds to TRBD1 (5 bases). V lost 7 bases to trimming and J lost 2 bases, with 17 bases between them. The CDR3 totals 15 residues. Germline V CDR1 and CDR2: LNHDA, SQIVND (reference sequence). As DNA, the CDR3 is TGTGCCAGTAATGGGCAGGGACGGAGGAACTATGGCTACACCTTC. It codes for CASNGQGRRNYGYTF.